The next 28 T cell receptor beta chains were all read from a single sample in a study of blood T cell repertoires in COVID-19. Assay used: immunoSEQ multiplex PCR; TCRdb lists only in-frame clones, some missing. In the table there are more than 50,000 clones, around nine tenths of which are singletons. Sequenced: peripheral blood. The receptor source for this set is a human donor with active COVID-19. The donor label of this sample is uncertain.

The CDR3 DNA reads TGTGCCTCCTCCGCCCCTGGCGGGAGACACGAGCAGTACTTC. Amino acid sequence: CASSAPGGRHEQYF. This chain links TRBV6-5 with TRBJ2-7; 7 nucleotides agree with TRBD2. Germline CDR1 and CDR2: MNHEY and SVGAGI. This CDR3 comprises 14 residues. The ends lost 11 bases at V and 5 bases at J; junction bases unmatched: 15.

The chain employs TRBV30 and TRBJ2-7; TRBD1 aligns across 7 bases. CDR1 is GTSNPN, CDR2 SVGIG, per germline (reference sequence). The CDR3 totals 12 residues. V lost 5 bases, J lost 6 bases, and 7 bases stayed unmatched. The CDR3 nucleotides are TGTGCCTGGGGATGGACAGGCTCCGAGCAGTACTTC. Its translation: CAWGWTGSEQYF.

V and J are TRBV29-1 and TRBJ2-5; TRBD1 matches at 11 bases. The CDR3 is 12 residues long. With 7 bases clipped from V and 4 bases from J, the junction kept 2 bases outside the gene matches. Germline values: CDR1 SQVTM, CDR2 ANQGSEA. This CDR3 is CSGGQGAETQYF. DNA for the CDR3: TGCAGCGGTGGACAGGGGGCAGAGACCCAGTACTTC.

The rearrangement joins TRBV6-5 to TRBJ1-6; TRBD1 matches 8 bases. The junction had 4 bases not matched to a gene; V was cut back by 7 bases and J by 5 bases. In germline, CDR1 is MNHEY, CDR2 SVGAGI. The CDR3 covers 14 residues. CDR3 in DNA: TGTGCCAGCACTCCAGGGGGCAATAATTCACCCCTCCACTTT. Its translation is CASTPGGNNSPLHF.

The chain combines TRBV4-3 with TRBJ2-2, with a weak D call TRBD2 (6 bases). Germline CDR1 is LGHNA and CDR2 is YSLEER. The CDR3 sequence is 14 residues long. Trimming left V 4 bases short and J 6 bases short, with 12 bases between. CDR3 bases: TGCGCCAGCAGCCCCCGCCGGGGGTCCGGGGAGCTGTTTTTT. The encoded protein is CASSPRRGSGELFF.

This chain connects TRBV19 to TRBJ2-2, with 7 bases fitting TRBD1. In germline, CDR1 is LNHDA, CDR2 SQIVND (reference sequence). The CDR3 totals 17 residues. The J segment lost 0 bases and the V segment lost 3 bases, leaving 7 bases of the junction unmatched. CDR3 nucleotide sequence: TGTGCCAGTAGTATCCCGACAGGGTCAGCGAACACCGGGGAGCTGTTTTTT. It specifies CASSIPTGSANTGELFF.

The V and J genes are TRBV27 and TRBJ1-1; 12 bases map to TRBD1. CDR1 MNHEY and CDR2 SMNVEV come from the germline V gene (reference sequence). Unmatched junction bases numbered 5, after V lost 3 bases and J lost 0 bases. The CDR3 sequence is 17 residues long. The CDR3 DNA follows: TGTGCCAGCAGTTTTGGGACAGGGGGCCCCATGAACACTGAAGCTTTCTTT. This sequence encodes CASSFGTGGPMNTEAFF.

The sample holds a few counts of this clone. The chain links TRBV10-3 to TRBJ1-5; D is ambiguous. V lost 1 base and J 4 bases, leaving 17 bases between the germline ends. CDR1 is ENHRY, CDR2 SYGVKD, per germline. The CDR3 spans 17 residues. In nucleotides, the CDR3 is TGTGCCATCAGTGAGTATTGGGGTGCGGGAGAAAATCAGCCCCAGCATTTT. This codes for CAISEYWGAGENQPQHF.

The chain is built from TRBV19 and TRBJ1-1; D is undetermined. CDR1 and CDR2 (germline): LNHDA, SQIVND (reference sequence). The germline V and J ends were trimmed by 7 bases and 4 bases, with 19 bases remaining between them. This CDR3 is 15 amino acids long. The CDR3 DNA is TGTGCCAGTACCAGGTTTGCGGGCTCGAGCACTGAAGCTTTCTTT. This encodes CASTRFAGSSTEAFF. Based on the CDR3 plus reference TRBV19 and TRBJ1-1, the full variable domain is DGGITQSPKYLFRKEGQNVTLSCEQNLNHDAMYWYRQDPGQGLRLIYYSQIVNDFQKGDIAEGYSVSREKKESFPLTVTSAQKNPTAFYLCASTRFAGSSTEAFFGQGTRLTVV.

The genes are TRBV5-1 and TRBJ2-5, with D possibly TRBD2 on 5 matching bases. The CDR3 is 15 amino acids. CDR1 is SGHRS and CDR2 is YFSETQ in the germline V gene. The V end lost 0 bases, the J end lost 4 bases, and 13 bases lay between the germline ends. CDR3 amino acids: CASSLEGSLAETQYF. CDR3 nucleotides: TGCGCCAGCAGCTTGGAAGGGAGTCTGGCAGAGACCCAGTACTTC.

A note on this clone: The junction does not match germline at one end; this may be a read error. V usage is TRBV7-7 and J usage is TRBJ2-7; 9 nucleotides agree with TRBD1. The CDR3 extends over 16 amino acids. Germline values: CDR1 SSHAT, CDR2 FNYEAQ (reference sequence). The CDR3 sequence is CASSLGPGQGMDEQYF. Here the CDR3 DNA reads TGTGCTAGCAGCTTAGGGCCGGGACAGGGTATGGACGAGCAGTACTTC.

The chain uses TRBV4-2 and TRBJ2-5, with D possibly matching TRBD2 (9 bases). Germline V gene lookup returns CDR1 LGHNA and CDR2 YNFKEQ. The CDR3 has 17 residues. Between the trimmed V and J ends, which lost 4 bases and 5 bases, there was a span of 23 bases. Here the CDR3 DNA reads TGTGCCAGCAGCCGACAGGGGTACGGCGGGGGGGGTGAGACCCAGTACTTC. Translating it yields CASSRQGYGGGGETQYF.

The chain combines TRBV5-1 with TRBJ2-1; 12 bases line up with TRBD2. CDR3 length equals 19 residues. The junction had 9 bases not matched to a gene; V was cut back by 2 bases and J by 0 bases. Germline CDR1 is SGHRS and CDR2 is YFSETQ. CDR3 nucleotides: TGCGCCAGCAGCTTTTCCGGGACTAGCGGGCCTAGCTCCTACAATGAGCAGTTCTTC. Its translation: CASSFSGTSGPSSYNEQFF.

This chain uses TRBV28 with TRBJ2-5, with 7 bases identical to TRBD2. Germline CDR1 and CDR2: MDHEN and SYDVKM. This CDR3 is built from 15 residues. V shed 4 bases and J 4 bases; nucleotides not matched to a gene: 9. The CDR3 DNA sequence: TGTGCCAGCAGTTCGCCGTCGGGAGGAGGAGAGACCCAGTACTTC. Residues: CASSSPSGGGETQYF. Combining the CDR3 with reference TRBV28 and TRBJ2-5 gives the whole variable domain DVKVTQSSRYLVKRTGEKVFLECVQDMDHENMFWYRQDPGLGLRLIYFSYDVKMKEKGDIPEGYSVSREKKERFSLILESASTNQTSMYLCASSSPSGGGETQYFGPGTRLLVL.

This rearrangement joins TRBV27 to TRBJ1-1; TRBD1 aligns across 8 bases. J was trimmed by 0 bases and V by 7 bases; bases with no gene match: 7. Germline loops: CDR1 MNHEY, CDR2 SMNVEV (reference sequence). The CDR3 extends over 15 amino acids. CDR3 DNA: TGTGCCAGCAACGCCGACAGGGGCATGAACACTGAAGCTTTCTTT. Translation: CASNADRGMNTEAFF.

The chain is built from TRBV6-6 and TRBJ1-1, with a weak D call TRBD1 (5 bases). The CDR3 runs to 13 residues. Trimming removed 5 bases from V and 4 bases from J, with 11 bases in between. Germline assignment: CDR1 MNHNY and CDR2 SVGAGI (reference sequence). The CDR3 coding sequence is TGTGCCAGCAGTGACGGGGGGGTCACTGAAGCTTTCTTT. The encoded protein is CASSDGGVTEAFF.

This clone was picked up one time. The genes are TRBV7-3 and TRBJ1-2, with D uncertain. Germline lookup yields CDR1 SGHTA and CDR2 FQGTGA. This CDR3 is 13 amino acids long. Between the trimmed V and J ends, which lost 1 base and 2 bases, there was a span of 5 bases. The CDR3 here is CASSLRPNYGYTF. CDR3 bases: TGTGCCAGCAGCTTAAGGCCGAACTATGGCTACACCTTC.

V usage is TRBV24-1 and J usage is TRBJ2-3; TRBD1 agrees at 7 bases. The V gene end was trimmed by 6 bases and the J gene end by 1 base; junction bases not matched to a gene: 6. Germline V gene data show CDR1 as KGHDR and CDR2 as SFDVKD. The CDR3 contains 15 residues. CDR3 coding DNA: TGTGCCACCAGTAACAACAGGGGCGGCACAGATACGCAGTATTTT. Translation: CATSNNRGGTDTQYF.

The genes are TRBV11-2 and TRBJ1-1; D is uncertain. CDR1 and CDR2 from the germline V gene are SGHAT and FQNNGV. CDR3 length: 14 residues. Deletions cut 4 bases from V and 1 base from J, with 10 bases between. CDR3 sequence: CASSSRGRNTEAFF. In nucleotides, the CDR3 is TGTGCCAGCAGCTCCCGGGGAAGGAACACTGAAGCTTTCTTT.

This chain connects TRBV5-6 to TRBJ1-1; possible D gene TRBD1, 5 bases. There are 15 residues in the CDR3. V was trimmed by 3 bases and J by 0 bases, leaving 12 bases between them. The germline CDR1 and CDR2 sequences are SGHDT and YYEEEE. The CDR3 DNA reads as TGTGCCAGCAGCTCGGGCGGGGCTATGAACACTGAAGCTTTCTTT. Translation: CASSSGGAMNTEAFF.

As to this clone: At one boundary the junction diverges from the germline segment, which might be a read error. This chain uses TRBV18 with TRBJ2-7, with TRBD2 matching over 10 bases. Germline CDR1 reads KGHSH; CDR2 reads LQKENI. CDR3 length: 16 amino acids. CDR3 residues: CASSPGRGLSGRERYF. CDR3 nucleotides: TGTGCCAGCTCACCGGGCAGGGGGCTCAGCGGGAGGGAGCGGTACTTC.

The CDR3 is CATSRTGGGDTQYF. Here the CDR3 DNA reads TGTGCCACCAGCAGGACAGGGGGGGGAGATACGCAGTATTTT. The gene calls are TRBV15 and TRBJ2-3; the match to TRBD1 covers 9 bases. Losses at the gene ends were 3 bases for V and 5 bases for J; bases not matched to a gene: 3. The CDR3 extends over 14 amino acids. Germline CDR1 LNHNV, CDR2 YYDKDF (reference sequence).

The DNA of the CDR3 is TGTGCCAGCAGCCAAGTCCGTTATAGCGGGGGGATCAATGAGCAGTTCTTC. It encodes CASSQVRYSGGINEQFF. V gene TRBV3-1 (or the pseudogene TRBV3-2) combines with J gene TRBJ2-1; 10 bases map to TRBD2. From germline, CDR1 is LGHDT and CDR2 YNNKEL (reference sequence). Losses at the gene ends were 1 base for V and 6 bases for J; bases not matched to a gene: 9. The CDR3 is 17 residues long.

Here the CDR3 DNA reads TGTGCCAGTCCAGGGTCCAACAATGAGCAGTTCTTC. Amino acids: CASPGSNNEQFF. V gene TRBV19 combines with J gene TRBJ2-1; TRBD1 is a possible D gene (5 bases). The length of the CDR3 is 12 residues. V shed 8 bases and J shed 5 bases, with 10 bases lying between them. Germline V gene sequence: CDR1 LNHDA, CDR2 SQIVND (reference sequence).

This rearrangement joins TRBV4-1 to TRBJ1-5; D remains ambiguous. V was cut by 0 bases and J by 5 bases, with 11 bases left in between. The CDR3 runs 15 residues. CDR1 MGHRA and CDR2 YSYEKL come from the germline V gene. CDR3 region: CASSQERSEYQPQHF. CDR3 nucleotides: TGCGCCAGCAGCCAAGAGCGCAGCGAATATCAGCCCCAGCATTTT.

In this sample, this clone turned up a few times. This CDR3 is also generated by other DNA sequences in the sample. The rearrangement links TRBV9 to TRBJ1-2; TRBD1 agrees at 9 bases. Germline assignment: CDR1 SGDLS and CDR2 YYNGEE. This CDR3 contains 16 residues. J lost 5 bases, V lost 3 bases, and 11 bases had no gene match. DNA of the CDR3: TGTGCCAGCAGCGCCCGGGGACAGGGTGGTTCGTATGGCTACACCTTC. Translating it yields CASSARGQGGSYGYTF.

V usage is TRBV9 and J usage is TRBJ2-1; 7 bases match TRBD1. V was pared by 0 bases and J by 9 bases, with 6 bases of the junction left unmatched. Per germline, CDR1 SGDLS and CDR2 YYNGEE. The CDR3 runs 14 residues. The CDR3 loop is CASSVGQGVGEQFF. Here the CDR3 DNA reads TGTGCCAGCAGCGTAGGACAGGGTGTAGGTGAGCAGTTCTTC.

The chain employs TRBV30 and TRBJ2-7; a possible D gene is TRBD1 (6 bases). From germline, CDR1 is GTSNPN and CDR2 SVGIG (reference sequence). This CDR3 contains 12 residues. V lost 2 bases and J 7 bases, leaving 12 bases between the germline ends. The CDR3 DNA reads TGTGCCTGGAGTACAGGGTTCTTGGAGCAGTACTTC. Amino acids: CAWSTGFLEQYF.